Listed below are T cell receptor beta chains from one sample, sequenced in a study of beta chain features in type 1 diabetes. Only in-frame clones appear in the TCRdb table, and some are missing; sequencing was by immunoSEQ multiplex PCR. The sample gives about 250,000 clones, roughly 14% of which show up once; more than 0.025% is in the top ten. Sample: naive CD4+ T cells from blood. These receptors came from a woman in her thirties or forties in good health. The CDR3 runs from the conserved cysteine through the conserved F or W. A D gene is named only where the DNA matches it firmly. Clone size appears in some rows only: once, few, many, or a class for an expanded clone.

CDR3 length	clone size	D gene	V gene	J gene	CDR3 DNA	CDR3 protein
13	many	-	TRBV29-1	TRBJ1-1	TGCAGCGTTGGTCGCAGATTGAACACTGAAGCTTTCTTT	CSVGRRLNTEAFF
14	-	TRBD1	TRBV11-2	TRBJ1-2	TGTGCCAGCAGCCCGGACAGGGGGAACTATGGCTACACCTTC	CASSPDRGNYGYTF
13	few	-	TRBV2	TRBJ1-5	TGTGCCAGCAGAGCGGAGCACAATCAGCCCCAGCATTTT	CASRAEHNQPQHF
13	few	TRBD2	TRBV7-2	TRBJ2-5	TGTGCCAGCAGACGGGGGGTACAAGAGACCCAGTACTTC	CASRRGVQETQYF
15	-	TRBD2	TRBV6-6	TRBJ2-1	TGTGCCAGCAGTTACGCCGGGGGGACCTACAATGAGCAGTTCTTC	CASSYAGGTYNEQFF
15	few	TRBD1	TRBV6-5	TRBJ1-1	TGTGCCAGCACTCCCGGAGGGACAGCGAACACTGAAGCTTTCTTT	CASTPGGTANTEAFF
14	few	-	TRBV6-5	TRBJ1-4	TGTGCCAGCAGCGTTACAGGGACAAATGAAAAACTGTTTTTT	CASSVTGTNEKLFF
11	-	-	TRBV5-4	TRBJ2-7	TGTGCCAGCAGTTCGTCCTACGAGCAGTACTTC	CASSSSYEQYF
15	few	TRBD1	TRBV27	TRBJ1-2	TGTGCCAGCAGTTCCCAGGGGGCCCTGCTCTATGGCTACACCTTC	CASSSQGALLYGYTF
15	-	TRBD1	TRBV6-5	TRBJ1-5	TGTGCCAGCAGTTACGCAGGGGGCGGCAGTCAGCCCCAGCATTTT	CASSYAGGGSQPQHF
15	-	-	TRBV7-9	TRBJ1-2	TGTGCCAGCAGCCACACGGGAGGGGCCGACTATGGCTACACCTTC	CASSHTGGADYGYTF
12	-	-	TRBV6-5	TRBJ1-2	TGTGCCAGCAGTGGAACAGGGTATGGCTACACCTTC	CASSGTGYGYTF
16	few	-	TRBV11-2	TRBJ2-7	TGTGCCAGCAGTTCGAACGTCCGGGACATTCCCTACGAGCAGTACTTC	CASSSNVRDIPYEQYF
14	few	-	TRBV7-2	TRBJ1-6	TGTGCCAGCACCCCTGGAGGGCAGAATTCACCCCTCCACTTT	CASTPGGQNSPLHF
16	few	TRBD2	TRBV11-2	TRBJ2-3	TGTGCCAGCAGTCGACTAGCGGGGGCGACCACAGATACGCAGTATTTT	CASSRLAGATTDTQYF
18	-	TRBD2	TRBV7-2	TRBJ2-5	TGTGCCAGCAGCTCAAGAGCGGGGGGGTCGGCGGGCCGGGAGACCCAGTACTTC	CASSSRAGGSAGRETQYF
13	few	TRBD1	TRBV7-8	TRBJ2-7	TGTGCCTCCTCGGAGGAGACAGGGTCCGAGCAGTACTTC	CASSEETGSEQYF
13	-	-	TRBV29-1	TRBJ1-2	TGCAGCGTTGAGTTTGTTATTTTAAATGGCTACACCTTC	CSVEFVILNGYTF
18	-	TRBD2	TRBV27	TRBJ2-5	TGTGCCAGCAGCCCTGCGGTCCCGGGACTAGCGGGGGGGTGGACCCAGTACTTC	CASSPAVPGLAGGWTQYF
16	few	TRBD2	TRBV6-5	TRBJ2-7	TGTGCCAGCAGTTACTCCCATGTCGGGGGGGAATACGAGCAGTACTTC	CASSYSHVGGEYEQYF
15	-	-	TRBV5-4	TRBJ1-2	TGTGCCAGCAGCTTGTCCCCCGGAGGAAACTATGGCTACACCTTC	CASSLSPGGNYGYTF
15	-	-	TRBV13	TRBJ2-2	TGTGCCAGCAGTCGACCGGGAACGAACACCGGGGAGCTGTTTTTT	CASSRPGTNTGELFF